This T cell receptor (beta chain) was identified in a study of siplizumab effects on memory and regulatory T cells. Sequenced by immunoSEQ multiplex PCR; TCRdb stores in-frame clones only, minus some. The table shows about 100,000 clones, with around 90% occurring only once. This CDR3 contains 14 residues. Trimming at V came to 6 bases and at J to 7 bases, leaving 5 bases not matched to a gene. Germline assignment: CDR1 MNHNS and CDR2 SASEGT. The sample taken for sequencing was Tregs sorted from blood. This TCR was recovered from a human donor in good health. The chain recombines TRBV6-1 with TRBJ1-6; the match to TRBD1 covers 8 bases. In DNA form, the CDR3 reads TGTGCCAGCAGGGTGGACAGGGCAAATTCACCCCTCCACTTT. Its protein is CASRVDRANSPLHF.